This entry lists 9 T cell receptor beta chains sequenced from one sample in a study of cytomegalovirus exposure and HLA in healthy donors (dated by TCRdb to 2015 to 2018). The library relied on the immunoSEQ multiplex PCR assay. Sourced from immuneACCESS, this table was stored by TCRdb with only in-frame sequences that have V and J called. A share of the clones is absent; for the studies checked, an unresolved V gene accounts for under half, and the remainder has no known explanation. In all, the sample holds some 210,000 clones, and approximately 87% of those were seen once. The ten largest clonotypes hold around 5.4% of the sample. The specimen was PBMCs. The receptors shown here come from a woman younger than 35 in good health and CMV-seronegative.

The J gene is TRBJ1-5, the V gene TRBV13; the match to TRBD1 covers 12 bases. V was pared by 0 bases and J by 9 bases, with 6 bases of the junction left unmatched. This CDR3 contains 16 residues. Germline CDR1 reads PRHDT; CDR2 reads FYEKMQ (reference sequence). As DNA, the CDR3 is TGTGCCAGCAGCTTAGGGGGGACAGGGGGCGCGCGGCCCCAGCATTTT. This sequence encodes CASSLGGTGGARPQHF.

The chain joins TRBV5-6 to TRBJ1-1, with D perhaps TRBD1 (6 bases). Trimming removed 2 bases at V and 4 bases at J, with 15 bases between. Germline V lookup: CDR1 SGHDT, CDR2 YYEEEE. This CDR3 is 15 amino acids long. The CDR3 DNA follows: TGTGCCAGCAGCTTTCAGGGCAGGGGAGGCACTGAAGCTTTCTTT. Its translation: CASSFQGRGGTEAFF.

The chain is built from TRBV2 and TRBJ1-2; tentatively, D is TRBD1 (6 bases). CDR1 and CDR2 from the germline V gene are SNHLY and FYNNEI. V lost 6 bases and J lost 7, with 18 bases in between. The CDR3 is 14 amino acids. This CDR3 reads CASSDGGQGSGYTF. CDR3 DNA: TGTGCCAGCAGCGACGGGGGCCAGGGGAGTGGCTACACCTTC.

The chain carries TRBV2 and TRBJ1-5; TRBD1 is a possible D gene (6 bases). The germline V gene encodes CDR1 SNHLY and CDR2 FYNNEI. V was trimmed by 5 bases and J by 6 bases, leaving 17 bases between them. The CDR3 covers 15 residues. CDR3 loop: CASSPGAALPQPQHF. The CDR3 coding sequence is TGTGCCAGCAGTCCGGGGGCGGCGCTCCCTCAGCCCCAGCATTTT.

J is TRBJ2-3 and V is TRBV27, with a weak D call TRBD2 (6 bases). CDR3 length: 14 amino acids. Trimming stripped 6 bases from V and 3 bases from J, with 13 bases between. Per the germline V gene, CDR1 is MNHEY and CDR2 is SMNVEV (reference sequence). This chain's CDR3 is CASRRGTRTDTQYF. In DNA form, the CDR3 reads TGTGCCAGCAGACGAGGGACTCGTACAGATACGCAGTATTTT.

The J gene is TRBJ1-1, the V gene TRBV11-2; D might be TRBD1 (6 bases). This CDR3 is built from 13 residues. The germline V gene has CDR1 SGHAT and CDR2 FQNNGV. V was trimmed by 5 bases and J by 4 bases, leaving 11 bases between them. The CDR3 loop reads CASSVTGSTEAFF. The CDR3 DNA is TGTGCCAGCAGCGTCACAGGGTCCACTGAAGCTTTCTTT.

This chain joins TRBV25-1 and TRBJ1-2; no clear D gene. CDR1 and CDR2 (germline): MGHDK, SYGVNS. V was shortened by 3 bases and J by 4 bases, with 15 bases between the two germline ends. This CDR3 is 15 amino acids long. CDR3 amino acids: CASSEPGEAFYGYTF. In nucleotides, the CDR3 is TGTGCCAGCAGTGAGCCGGGAGAGGCATTCTATGGCTACACCTTC.

This clone was counted only a few times. The J gene is TRBJ2-7, the V gene TRBV25-1, with a possible D match to TRBD2 (6 bases). Germline assignment: CDR1 MGHDK and CDR2 SYGVNS. V was cut by 8 bases and J by 6 bases, with 17 bases left in between. This CDR3 contains 13 residues. The DNA of the CDR3 is TGTGCCAGCGGGGGGTCCAGCAAATCCGAGCAGTACTTC. This sequence encodes CASGGSSKSEQYF.

The CDR3 protein is CASRTGTGGGYTF. CDR3 sequence (DNA): TGTGCCTCCCGGACCGGGACAGGGGGCGGCTACACCTTC. V and J are TRBV6-5 and TRBJ1-2, with 12 nucleotides matching TRBD1. Unmatched junction bases numbered 9, after V lost 11 bases and J lost 8 bases. The germline V gene encodes CDR1 MNHEY and CDR2 SVGAGI. This CDR3 has 13 amino acids.